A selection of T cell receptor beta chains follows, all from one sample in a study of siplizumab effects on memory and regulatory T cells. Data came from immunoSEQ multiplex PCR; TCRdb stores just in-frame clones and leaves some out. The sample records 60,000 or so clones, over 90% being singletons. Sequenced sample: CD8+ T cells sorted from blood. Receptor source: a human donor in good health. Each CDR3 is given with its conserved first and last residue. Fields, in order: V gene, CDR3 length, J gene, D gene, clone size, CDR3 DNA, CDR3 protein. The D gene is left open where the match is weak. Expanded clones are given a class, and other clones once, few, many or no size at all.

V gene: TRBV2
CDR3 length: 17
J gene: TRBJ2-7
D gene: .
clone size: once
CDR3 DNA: TGTGCCAGCAGTGGGGATCGGGGGGCGCCCGGGAAAGACGAGCAGTACTTC
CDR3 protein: CASSGDRGAPGKDEQYF

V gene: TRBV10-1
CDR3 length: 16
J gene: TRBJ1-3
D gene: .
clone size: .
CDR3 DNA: TGCGCCAGCAGTGAGTCCCGGGCCTTCTCTGGAAACACCATATATTTT
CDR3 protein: CASSESRAFSGNTIYF

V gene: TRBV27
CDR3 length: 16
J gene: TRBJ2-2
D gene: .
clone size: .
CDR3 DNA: TGTGCCAGCAGTTCCAGGGAAACACTGAACACCGGGGAGCTGTTTTTT
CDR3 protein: CASSSRETLNTGELFF

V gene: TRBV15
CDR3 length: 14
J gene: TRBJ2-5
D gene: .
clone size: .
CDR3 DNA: TGTGCCACCAGTATAGGGCTAGCGAAAGAGACCCAGTACTTC
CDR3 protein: CATSIGLAKETQYF

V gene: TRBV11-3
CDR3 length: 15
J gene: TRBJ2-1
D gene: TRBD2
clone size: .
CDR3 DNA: TGTGCCAGCAGCTTGGAGCGGGGTCTCTACAATGAGCAGTTCTTC
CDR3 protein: CASSLERGLYNEQFF

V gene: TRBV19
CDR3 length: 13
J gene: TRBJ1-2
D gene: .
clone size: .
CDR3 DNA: TGTGCCAGTAGCACTGGGACCTACTATGGCTACACCTTC
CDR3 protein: CASSTGTYYGYTF

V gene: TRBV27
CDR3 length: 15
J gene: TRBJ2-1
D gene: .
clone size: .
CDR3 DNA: TGTGCCAGCAGTGATAGCGCGAGCTCCTACAATGAGCAGTTCTTC
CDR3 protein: CASSDSASSYNEQFF

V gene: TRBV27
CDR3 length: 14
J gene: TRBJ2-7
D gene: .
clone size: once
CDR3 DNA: TGTGCCAGCAGTTTCGTCAAGGGAGGCTACGAGCAGTACTTC
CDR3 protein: CASSFVKGGYEQYF

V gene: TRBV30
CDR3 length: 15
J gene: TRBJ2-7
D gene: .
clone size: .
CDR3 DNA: TGTGCCTGGAGCCCCGGGACACTTAGCTCCTACGAGCAGTACTTC
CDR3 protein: CAWSPGTLSSYEQYF

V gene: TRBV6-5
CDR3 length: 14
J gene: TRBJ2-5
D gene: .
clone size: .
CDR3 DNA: TGTGCCAGCAGTTACTCGAGTATCCTAGAGACCCAGTACTTC
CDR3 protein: CASSYSSILETQYF

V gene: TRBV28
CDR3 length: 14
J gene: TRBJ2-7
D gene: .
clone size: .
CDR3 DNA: TGTGCCAGCAGTTTCCAGCGGGTGACCTACGAGCAGTACTTC
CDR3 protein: CASSFQRVTYEQYF

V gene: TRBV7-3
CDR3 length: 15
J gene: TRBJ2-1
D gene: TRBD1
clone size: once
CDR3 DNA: TGTGCCAGCAGTCGAGGGGGCAGCTCCTACAATGAGCAGTTCTTC
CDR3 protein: CASSRGGSSYNEQFF

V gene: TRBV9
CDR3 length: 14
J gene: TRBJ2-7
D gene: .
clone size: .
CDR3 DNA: TGTGCCAGCAGCGTAAGAGGGAACTCCTACGAGCAGTACTTC
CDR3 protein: CASSVRGNSYEQYF

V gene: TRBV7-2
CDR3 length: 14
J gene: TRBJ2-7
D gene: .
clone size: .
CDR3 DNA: TGTGCCAGCAGCTTCCCTAGCAGCTCCTACGAGCAGTACTTC
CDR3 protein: CASSFPSSSYEQYF

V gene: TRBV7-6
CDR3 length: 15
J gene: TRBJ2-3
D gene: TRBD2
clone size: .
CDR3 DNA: TGTGCCAGCAGTCCTAGCGGGTCCTCCACAGATACGCAGTATTTT
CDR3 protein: CASSPSGSSTDTQYF

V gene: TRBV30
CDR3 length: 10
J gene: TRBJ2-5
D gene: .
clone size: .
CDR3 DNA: TGTGCCTGGGCCCAAGAGACCCAGTACTTC
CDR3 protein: CAWAQETQYF

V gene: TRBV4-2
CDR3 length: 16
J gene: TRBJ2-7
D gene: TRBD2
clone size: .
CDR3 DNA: TGTGCCAGCAGCCAATACCTTAGCGGGGATACCTACGAGCAGTACTTC
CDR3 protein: CASSQYLSGDTYEQYF

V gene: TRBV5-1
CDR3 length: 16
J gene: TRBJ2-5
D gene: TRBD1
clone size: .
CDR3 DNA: TGCGCCAGCAGCGGATGGTCCGGGACAGGGAAAGAGACCCAGTACTTC
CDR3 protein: CASSGWSGTGKETQYF

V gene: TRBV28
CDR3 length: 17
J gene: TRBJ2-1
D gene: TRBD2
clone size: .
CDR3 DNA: TGTGCCAGCAGTTTAGGTACTAGCGGGCCGGCCTACAATGAGCAGTTCTTC
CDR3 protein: CASSLGTSGPAYNEQFF

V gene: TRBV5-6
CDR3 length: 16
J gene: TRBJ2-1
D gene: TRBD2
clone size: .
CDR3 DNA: TGTGCCAGCAGCTTGGTACTAGCGGGAGGACCTAATGAGCAGTTCTTC
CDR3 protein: CASSLVLAGGPNEQFF

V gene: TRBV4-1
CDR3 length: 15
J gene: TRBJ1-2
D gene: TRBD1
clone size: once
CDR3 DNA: TGCGCCAGCAGCCAAGATCCCGGGACAGGGAATGGCTACACCTTC
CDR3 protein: CASSQDPGTGNGYTF

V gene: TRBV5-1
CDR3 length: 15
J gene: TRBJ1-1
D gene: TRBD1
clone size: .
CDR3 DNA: TGCGCCAGCAGCTTTGAGGGGGCGGAGAACACTGAAGCTTTCTTT
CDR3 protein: CASSFEGAENTEAFF

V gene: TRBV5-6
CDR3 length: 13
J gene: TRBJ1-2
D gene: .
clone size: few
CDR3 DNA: TGTGCCAGCAGCTTGGGGGATTTCCTCTTCCTCACCTTC
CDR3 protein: CASSLGDFLFLTF

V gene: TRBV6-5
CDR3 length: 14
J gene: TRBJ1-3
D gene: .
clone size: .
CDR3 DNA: TGTGCCAGCAGTCCAGAGGCGACCGGAAACACCATATATTTT
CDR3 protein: CASSPEATGNTIYF

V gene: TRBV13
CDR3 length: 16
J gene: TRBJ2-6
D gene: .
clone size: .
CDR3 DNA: TGTGCCAGCAGCCCGGGACAAGGGTCCAGGGCCAACGTCCTGACTTTC
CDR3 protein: CASSPGQGSRANVLTF

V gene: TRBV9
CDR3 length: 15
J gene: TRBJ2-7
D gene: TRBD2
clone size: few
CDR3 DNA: TGTGCCAGCAGCGCCCTAGCGGGAGGGCCTGAAGAGCAGTACTTC
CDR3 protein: CASSALAGGPEEQYF

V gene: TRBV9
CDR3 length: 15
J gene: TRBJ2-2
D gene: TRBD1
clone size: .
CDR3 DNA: TGTGCCAGCAGCGCCACAGGGGGCAGGAATAACCCCATGTTTTTT
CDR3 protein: CASSATGGRNNPMFF

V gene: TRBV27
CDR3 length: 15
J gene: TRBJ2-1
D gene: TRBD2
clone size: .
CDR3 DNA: TGTGCCAGCAGCCCCGAGGGACTAGGGGCCAATGAGCAGTTCTTC
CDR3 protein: CASSPEGLGANEQFF

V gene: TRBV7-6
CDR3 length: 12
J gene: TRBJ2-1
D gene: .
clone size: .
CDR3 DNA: TGTGCCAGCAGCTTAAGACGAAGTGAGCAGTTCTTC
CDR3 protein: CASSLRRSEQFF

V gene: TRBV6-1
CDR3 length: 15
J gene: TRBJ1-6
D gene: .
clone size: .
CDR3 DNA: TGTGCCAGCAGTGAAGGGCCCGGGATTTATTCACCCCTCCACTTT
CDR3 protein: CASSEGPGIYSPLHF

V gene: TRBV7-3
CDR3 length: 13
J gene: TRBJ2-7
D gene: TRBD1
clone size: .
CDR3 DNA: TGTGCCAGCAGCCGTACAGGGGGCTACGAGCAGTACTTC
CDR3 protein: CASSRTGGYEQYF

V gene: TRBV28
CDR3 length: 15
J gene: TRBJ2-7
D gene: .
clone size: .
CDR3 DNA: TGTGCTAGCTCTCAGGGACACCGGATCGGATTCGAGCAGTACTTC
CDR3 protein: CASSQGHRIGFEQYF

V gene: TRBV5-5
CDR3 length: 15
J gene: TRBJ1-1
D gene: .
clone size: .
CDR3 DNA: TGTGCCAGCAGCCTGGACAGAATATTTTTCACTGAAGCTTTCTTT
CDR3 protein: CASSLDRIFFTEAFF

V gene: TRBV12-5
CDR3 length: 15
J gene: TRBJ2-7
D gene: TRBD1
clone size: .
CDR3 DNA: TGTGCTAGTGGCCCCCCGGGGACAGGGTTCCACGAGCAGTACTTC
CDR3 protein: CASGPPGTGFHEQYF

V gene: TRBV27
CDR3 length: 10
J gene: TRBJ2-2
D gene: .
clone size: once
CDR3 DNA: TGTGCCAGCAGTATCGGGGAGCTGTTTTTT
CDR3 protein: CASSIGELFF

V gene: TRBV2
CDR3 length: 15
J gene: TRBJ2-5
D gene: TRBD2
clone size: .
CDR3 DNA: TGTGCCAGCGGGGGACTAGCGGGAGGAGGGGAGACCCAGTACTTC
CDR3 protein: CASGGLAGGGETQYF